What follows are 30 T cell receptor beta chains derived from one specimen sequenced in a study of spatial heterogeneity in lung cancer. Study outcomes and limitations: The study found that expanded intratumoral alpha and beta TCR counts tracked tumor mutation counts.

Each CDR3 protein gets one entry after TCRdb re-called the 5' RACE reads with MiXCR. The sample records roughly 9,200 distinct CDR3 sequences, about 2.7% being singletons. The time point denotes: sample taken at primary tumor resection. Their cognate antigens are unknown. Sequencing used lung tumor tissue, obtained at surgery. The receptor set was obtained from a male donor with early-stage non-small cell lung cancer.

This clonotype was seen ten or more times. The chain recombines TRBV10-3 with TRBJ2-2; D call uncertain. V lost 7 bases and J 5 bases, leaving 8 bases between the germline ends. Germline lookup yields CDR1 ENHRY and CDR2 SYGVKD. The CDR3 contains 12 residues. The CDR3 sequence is CAINQETGELFF. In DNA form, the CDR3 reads TGTGCCATCAACCAGGAAACCGGGGAGCTGTTTTTT.

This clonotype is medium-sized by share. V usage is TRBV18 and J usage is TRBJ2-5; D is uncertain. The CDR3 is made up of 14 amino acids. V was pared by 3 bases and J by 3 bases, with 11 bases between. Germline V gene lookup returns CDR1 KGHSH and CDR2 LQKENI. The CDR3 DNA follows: TGTGCCAGCTCACCCCAAATAAGGAAAGAGACCCAGTACTTC. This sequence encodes CASSPQIRKETQYF.

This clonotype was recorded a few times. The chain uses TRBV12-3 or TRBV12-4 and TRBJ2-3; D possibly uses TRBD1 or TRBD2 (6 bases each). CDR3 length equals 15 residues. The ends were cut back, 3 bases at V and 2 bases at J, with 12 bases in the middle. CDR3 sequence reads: CASSLWGAFTDTQYF. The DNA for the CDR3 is TGTGCCAGCAGTTTGTGGGGGGCGTTCACAGATACGCAGTATTTT.

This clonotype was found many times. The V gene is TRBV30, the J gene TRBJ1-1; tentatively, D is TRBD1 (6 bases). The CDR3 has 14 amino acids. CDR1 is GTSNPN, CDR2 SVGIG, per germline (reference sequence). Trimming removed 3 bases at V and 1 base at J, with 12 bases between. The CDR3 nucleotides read TGTGCCTGGAGATTTGTGGACAGGAACACTGAAGCTTTCTTT. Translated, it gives CAWRFVDRNTEAFF.

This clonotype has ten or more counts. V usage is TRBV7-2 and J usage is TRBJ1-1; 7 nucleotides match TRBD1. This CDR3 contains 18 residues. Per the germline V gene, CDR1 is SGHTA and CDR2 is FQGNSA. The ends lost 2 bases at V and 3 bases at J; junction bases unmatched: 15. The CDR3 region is CASSLLPIAGGGDTEAFF. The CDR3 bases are TGTGCCAGCAGCTTACTCCCCATCGCAGGGGGGGGCGACACTGAAGCTTTCTTT.

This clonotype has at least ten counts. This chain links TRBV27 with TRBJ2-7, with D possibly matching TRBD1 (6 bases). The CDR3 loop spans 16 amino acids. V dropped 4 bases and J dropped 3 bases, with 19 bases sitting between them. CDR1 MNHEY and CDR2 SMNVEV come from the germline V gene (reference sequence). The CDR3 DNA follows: TGTGCCAGCAGTTCCCCCATACAGGGCGGGCACTACGAGCAGTACTTC. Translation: CASSSPIQGGHYEQYF.

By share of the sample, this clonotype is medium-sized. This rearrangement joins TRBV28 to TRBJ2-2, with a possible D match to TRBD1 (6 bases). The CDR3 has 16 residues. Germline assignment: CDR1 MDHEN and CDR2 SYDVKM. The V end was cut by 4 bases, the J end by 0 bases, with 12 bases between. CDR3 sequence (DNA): TGTGCCAGCAGTTCTGCCGGGACACCGAACACCGGGGAGCTGTTTTTT. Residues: CASSSAGTPNTGELFF.

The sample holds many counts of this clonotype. DNA for the CDR3: TGCAGTGCTTCCCGGGGGGGGCCCTGGTCGGTCTCCTACGAGCAGTACTTC. It encodes CSASRGGPWSVSYEQYF. V is TRBV20-1 and J is TRBJ2-7; 8 bases agree with TRBD2. The CDR3 has 17 amino acids. Germline CDR1 and CDR2: DFQATT and SNEGSKA (reference sequence). Unmatched junction bases numbered 15, after V lost 5 bases and J lost 0 bases.

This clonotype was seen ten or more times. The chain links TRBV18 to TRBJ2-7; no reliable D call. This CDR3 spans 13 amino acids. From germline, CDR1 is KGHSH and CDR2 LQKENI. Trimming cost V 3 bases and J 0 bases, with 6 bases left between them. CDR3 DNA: TGTGCCAGCTCACCGTCCGTCTCCTACGAGCAGTACTTC. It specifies CASSPSVSYEQYF.

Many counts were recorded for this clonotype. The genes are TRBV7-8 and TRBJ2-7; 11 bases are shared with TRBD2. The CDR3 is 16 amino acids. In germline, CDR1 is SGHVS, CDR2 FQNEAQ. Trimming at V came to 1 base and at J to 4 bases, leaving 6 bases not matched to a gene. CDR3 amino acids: CASSLEGASGGYEQYF. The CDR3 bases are TGTGCCAGCAGCTTAGAAGGGGCTAGCGGGGGGTACGAGCAGTACTTC.

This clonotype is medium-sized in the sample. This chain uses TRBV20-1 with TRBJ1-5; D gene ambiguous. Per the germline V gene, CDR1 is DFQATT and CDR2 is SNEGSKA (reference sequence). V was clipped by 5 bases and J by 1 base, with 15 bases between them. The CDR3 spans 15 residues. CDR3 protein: CSAGKGGLSNQPQHF. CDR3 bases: TGCAGTGCTGGGAAGGGTGGATTGAGCAATCAGCCCCAGCATTTT.

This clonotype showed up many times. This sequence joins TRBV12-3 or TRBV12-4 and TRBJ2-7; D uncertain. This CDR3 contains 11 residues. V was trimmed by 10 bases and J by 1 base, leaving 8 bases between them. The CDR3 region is CATSRSYEQYF. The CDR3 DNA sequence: TGTGCCACGAGTAGGTCCTACGAGCAGTACTTC.

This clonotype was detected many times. Here the CDR3 DNA reads TGCGCCAGCAGCGGGGGACAGGGTGGCAATCAGCCCCAGCATTTT. This gives the protein CASSGGQGGNQPQHF. The chain combines TRBV5-1 with TRBJ1-5; 9 bases match TRBD1. CDR3 length: 15 amino acids. The V gene's germline CDR1 is SGHRS and CDR2 YFSETQ. Trimming at V came to 4 bases and at J to 2 bases, leaving 4 bases not matched to a gene.

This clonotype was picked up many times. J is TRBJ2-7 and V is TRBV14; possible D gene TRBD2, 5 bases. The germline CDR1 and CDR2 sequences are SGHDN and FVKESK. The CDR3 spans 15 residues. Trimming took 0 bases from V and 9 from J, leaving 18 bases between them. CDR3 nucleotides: TGTGCCAGCAGCCAAGATCAGGCCAGGAGGAGCCTGCAGTACTTC. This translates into CASSQDQARRSLQYF.

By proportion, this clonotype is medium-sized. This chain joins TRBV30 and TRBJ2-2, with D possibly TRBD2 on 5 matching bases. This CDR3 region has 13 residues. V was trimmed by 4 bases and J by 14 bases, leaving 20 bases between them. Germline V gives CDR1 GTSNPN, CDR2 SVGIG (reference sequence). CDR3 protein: CAWTRPPAGVLFF. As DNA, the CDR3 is TGTGCCTGGACCCGACCTCCCGCCGGGGTTCTGTTTTTT. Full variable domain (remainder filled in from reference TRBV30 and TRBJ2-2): SQTIHQWPATLVQPVGSPLSLECTVEGTSNPNLYWYRQAAGRGLQLLFYSVGIGQISSEVPQNLSASRPQDRQFILSSKKLLLSDSGFYLCAWTRPPAGVLFFGEGSRLTVL.

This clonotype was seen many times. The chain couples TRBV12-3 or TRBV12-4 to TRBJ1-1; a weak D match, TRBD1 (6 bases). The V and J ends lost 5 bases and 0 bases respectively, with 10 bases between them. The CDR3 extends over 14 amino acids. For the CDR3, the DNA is TGTGCCAGCAGTATACAGGGACTGAACACTGAAGCTTTCTTT. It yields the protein CASSIQGLNTEAFF.

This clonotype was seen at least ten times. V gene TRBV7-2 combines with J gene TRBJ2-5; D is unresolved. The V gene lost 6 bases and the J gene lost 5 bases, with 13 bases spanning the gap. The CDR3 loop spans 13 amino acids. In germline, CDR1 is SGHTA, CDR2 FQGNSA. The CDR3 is CASRLPTGETQYF. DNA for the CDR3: TGTGCCAGCAGATTACCGACCGGGGAGACCCAGTACTTC.

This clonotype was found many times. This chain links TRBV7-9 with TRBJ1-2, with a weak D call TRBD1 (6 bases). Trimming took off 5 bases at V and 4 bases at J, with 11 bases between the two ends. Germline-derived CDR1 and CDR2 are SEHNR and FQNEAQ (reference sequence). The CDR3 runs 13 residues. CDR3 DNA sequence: TGTGCCAGCAGCCCTCGACAGGTCTATGGCTACACCTTC. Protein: CASSPRQVYGYTF.

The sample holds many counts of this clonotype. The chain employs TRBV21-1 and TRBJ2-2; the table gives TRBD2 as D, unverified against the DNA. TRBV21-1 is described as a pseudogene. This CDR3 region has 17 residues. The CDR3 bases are TGTGCCAGCAGCAAATTCGAAGCGGGGGATCACACCGGGGAGCTGTTTTTT. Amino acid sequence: CASSKFEAGDHTGELFF.

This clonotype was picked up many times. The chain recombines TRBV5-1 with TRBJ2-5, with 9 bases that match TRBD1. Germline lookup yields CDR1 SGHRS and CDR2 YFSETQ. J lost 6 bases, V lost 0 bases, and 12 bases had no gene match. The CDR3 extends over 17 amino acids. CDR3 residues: CASSLARDRDSTKTQYF. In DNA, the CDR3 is TGCGCCAGCAGCTTGGCCCGGGACAGGGACTCGACGAAGACCCAGTACTTC.

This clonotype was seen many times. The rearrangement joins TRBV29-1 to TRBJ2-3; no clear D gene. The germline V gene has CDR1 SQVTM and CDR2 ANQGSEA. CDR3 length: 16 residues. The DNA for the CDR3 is TGCAACAACCCGTGGATCTTTGGAAGTAGGGCAGATACGCAGTATTTT. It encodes CNNPWIFGSRADTQYF.

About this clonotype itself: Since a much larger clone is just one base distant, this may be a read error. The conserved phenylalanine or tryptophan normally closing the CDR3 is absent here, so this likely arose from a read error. CDR3 residues: CASSYPSGAGGGYEQFL. CDR3 sequence (DNA): TGCGCCAGCAGCTACCCTTCTGGAGCGGGGGGTGGGTATGAGCAGTTCCTC. The rearrangement uses TRBV5-1 and TRBJ2-1; 9 bases are shared with TRBD2. The CDR3 is 17 residues long. Germline values: CDR1 SGHRS, CDR2 YFSETQ. The V gene end was trimmed by 3 bases and the J gene end by 8 bases; junction bases not matched to a gene: 15.

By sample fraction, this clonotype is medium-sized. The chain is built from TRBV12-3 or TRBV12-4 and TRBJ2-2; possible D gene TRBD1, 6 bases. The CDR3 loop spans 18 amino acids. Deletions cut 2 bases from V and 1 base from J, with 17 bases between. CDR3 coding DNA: TGTGCCAGCAGTTTACCCTTCTCCAGGGGCTTGAACACCGGGGAGCTGTTTTTT. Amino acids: CASSLPFSRGLNTGELFF.

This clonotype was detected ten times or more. CDR3 sequence: CASSLDFWTLINQPQHF. The CDR3 DNA follows: TGCGCCAGCAGCTTGGATTTTTGGACTCTTATTAATCAGCCCCAGCATTTT. This chain links TRBV5-1 with TRBJ1-5; D unclear. The CDR3 consists of 17 residues. The V and J ends lost 0 bases and 4 bases respectively, with 17 bases between them. Germline loops: CDR1 SGHRS, CDR2 YFSETQ.

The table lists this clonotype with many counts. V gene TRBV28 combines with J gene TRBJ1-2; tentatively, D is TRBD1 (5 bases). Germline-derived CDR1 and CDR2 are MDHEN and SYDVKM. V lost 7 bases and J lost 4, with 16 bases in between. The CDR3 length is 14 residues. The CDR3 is CASTPPGAFYGYTF. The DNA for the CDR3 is TGTGCCAGCACCCCCCCCGGGGCATTCTATGGCTACACCTTC.

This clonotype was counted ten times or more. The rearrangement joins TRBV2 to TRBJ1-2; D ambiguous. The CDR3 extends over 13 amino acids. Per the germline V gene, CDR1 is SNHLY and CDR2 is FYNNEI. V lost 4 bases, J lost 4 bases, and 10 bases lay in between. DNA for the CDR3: TGTGCCAGCAGTGCGATGGGTTTCTATGGCTACACCTTC. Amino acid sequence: CASSAMGFYGYTF. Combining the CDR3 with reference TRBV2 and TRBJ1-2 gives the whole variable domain EPEVTQTPSHQVTQMGQEVILRCVPISNHLYFYWYRQILGQKVEFLVSFYNNEISEKSEIFDDQFSVERPDGSNFTLKIRSTKLEDSAMYFCASSAMGFYGYTFGSGTRLTVV.

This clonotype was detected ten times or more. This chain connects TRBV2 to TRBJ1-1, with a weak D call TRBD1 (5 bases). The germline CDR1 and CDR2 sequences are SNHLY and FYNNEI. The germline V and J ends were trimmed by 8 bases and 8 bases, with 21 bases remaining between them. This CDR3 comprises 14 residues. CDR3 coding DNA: TGTGCCAGCGTTGGTACAGGCCTGGGGTTAGAAGCTTTCTTT. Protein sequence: CASVGTGLGLEAFF.

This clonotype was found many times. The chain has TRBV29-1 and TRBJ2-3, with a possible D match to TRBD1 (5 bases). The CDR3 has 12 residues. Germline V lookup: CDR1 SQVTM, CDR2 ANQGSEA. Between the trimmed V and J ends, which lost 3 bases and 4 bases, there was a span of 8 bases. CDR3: CSVDRGSDTQYF. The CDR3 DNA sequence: TGCAGCGTTGATAGGGGTTCAGATACGCAGTATTTT.

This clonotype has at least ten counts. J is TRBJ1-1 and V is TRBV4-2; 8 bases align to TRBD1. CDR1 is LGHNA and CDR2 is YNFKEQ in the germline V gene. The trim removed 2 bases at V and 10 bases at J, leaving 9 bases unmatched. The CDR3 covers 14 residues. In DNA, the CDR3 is TGTGCCAGCAGCCAACTTGGGGGCGGACAGGGAGCTTTCTTT. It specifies CASSQLGGGQGAFF.

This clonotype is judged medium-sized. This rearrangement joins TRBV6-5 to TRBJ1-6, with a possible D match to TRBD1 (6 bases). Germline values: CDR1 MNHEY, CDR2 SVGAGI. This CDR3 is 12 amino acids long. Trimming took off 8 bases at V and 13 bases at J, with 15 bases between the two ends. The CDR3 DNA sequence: TGTGCCAGCTCTCTTCAGGGGCTCCCCCTCCACTTT. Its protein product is CASSLQGLPLHF.